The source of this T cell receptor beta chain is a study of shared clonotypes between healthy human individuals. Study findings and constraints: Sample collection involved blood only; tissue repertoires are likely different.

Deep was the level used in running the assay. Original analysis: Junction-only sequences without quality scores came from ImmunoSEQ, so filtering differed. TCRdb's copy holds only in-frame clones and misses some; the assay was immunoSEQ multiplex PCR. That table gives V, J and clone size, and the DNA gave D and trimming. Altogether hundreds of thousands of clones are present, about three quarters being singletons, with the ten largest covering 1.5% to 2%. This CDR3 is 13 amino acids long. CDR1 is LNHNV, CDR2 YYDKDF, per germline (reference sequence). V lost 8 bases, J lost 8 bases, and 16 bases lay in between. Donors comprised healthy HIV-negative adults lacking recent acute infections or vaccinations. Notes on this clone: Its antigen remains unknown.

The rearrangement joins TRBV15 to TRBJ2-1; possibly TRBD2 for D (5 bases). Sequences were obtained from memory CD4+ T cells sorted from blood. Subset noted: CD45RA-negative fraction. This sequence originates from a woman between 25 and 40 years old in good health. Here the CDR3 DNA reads TGTGCCACCCGACGGGGTGCGAGTGATGAGCAGTTCTTC. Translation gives CATRRGASDEQFF.